The clone carrying this T cell receptor beta chain has only one observation. These data come from a study of blood T cell repertoires in COVID-19. Libraries were prepared by immunoSEQ multiplex PCR; TCRdb keeps only in-frame clonotypes and omits some of them. The sample consists of 200,000 to 250,000 clones, 83% of them appearing once. The CDR3 totals 16 residues. Germline V gene sequence: CDR1 MNHEY, CDR2 SVGEGT. V dropped 2 bases and J dropped 1 base, with 14 bases sitting between them. V is TRBV6-2 or TRBV6-3 and J is TRBJ1-1; TRBD1 might be the D (5 bases). This receptor was taken from a woman between 45 and 60 years old who had been exposed to COVID-19. The source material was PBMCs or T cells enriched from blood (not recorded which). CDR3 protein: CASSYMAMGGNTEAFF. CDR3 nucleotide sequence: TGTGCCAGCAGTTACATGGCCATGGGGGGGAACACTGAAGCTTTCTTT.